Listed here are 16 T cell receptor beta chains from one sample, sequenced in a study of cytomegalovirus exposure and HLA in healthy donors (dated by TCRdb to about 2017). Libraries were prepared through the immunoSEQ multiplex PCR assay. TCRdb holds this immuneACCESS table with in-frame rearrangements only. Some clones are missing; in checked studies, unresolved V genes explain under half, and the rest has no known cause. A total of some 79,000 clones appear in this sample, 90% to 95% of them only once. The top ten constitute 3.2% of the sample. Sequenced material: PBMCs. Receptors were obtained from a woman younger than 35 in good health and CMV-seropositive.

Comment on this clone: A junction boundary mismatches the germline segment, possibly from a read error. This rearrangement joins TRBV4-1 to TRBJ2-7; D remains ambiguous. From germline, CDR1 is MGHRA and CDR2 YSYEKL. This CDR3 has 12 amino acids. The CDR3 region is CASSQEMEPKHF. Here the CDR3 DNA reads TGCGCCAGCAGCCAAGAGATGGAGCCCAAGCACTTC.

V is TRBV5-8 and J is TRBJ1-1, with TRBD1 as a possible D gene (5 bases). Germline CDR1 and CDR2: SGHTS and YDEGEE. This CDR3 is 14 amino acids long. Between the trimmed V and J ends, which lost 0 bases and 7 bases, there was a span of 13 bases. The CDR3 coding sequence is TGTGCCAGCAGCTTGGCCAATAACAGGCGTGAAGCTTTCTTT. Amino acid sequence: CASSLANNRREAFF.

The V call is TRBV4-1, the J call TRBJ2-5, with 10 bases lining up with TRBD2. CDR1 and CDR2 from the germline V gene are MGHRA and YSYEKL. V was clipped by 4 bases and J by 4 bases; unmatched bases: 3. CDR3 length equals 14 residues. The CDR3 DNA reads TGCGCCAGCAGCCTTCGACTAGCGGGAGAGACCCAGTACTTC. It translates to CASSLRLAGETQYF.

The chain combines TRBV6-1 with TRBJ2-1; TRBD1 matches at 8 bases. This CDR3 is 15 amino acids long. After removal of 4 bases from V and 6 bases from J, the junction contained 8 bases not matched to a gene. Germline CDR1 reads MNHNS; CDR2 reads SASEGT. The CDR3 reads CASSATGGIPNEQFF. The DNA for the CDR3 is TGTGCCAGCAGTGCAACAGGGGGTATACCCAATGAGCAGTTCTTC.

This chain joins TRBV7-9 and TRBJ2-4; a weak D match, TRBD2 (6 bases). Trimming pared 5 bases from V and 0 bases from J, leaving 17 bases between. In germline, CDR1 is SEHNR, CDR2 FQNEAQ (reference sequence). The CDR3 totals 17 residues. The CDR3 nucleotides are TGTGCCAGCAGCCCCACCGGGACTGTGATAGCCAAAAACATTCAGTACTTC. Encoded protein: CASSPTGTVIAKNIQYF.

The table lists this clone with a count of one. The V and J genes are TRBV7-9 and TRBJ1-2; D perhaps matches TRBD1 (6 bases). The germline gives CDR1 SEHNR, CDR2 FQNEAQ (reference sequence). V was clipped by 5 bases and J by 8 bases, with 21 bases between them. This CDR3 region has 15 residues. The DNA of the CDR3 is TGTGCCAGCAGCCCCAGAACAGGGCCGAGCCTCGGCTACACCTTC. Translation: CASSPRTGPSLGYTF.

This clone was seen only once. J is TRBJ2-7 and V is TRBV6-5; 8 positions agree with TRBD1. With 0 bases clipped from V and 3 bases from J, the junction kept 4 bases outside the gene matches. Germline assignment: CDR1 MNHEY and CDR2 SVGAGI. The CDR3 has 15 residues. CDR3 sequence (DNA): TGTGCCAGCAGTTACTCCCCCGGACAGGGCTACGAGCAGTACTTC. Residues: CASSYSPGQGYEQYF.

The V call is TRBV11-1, the J call TRBJ2-3, with 7 bases identical to TRBD2. The junction had 12 bases not matched to a gene; V was cut back by 6 bases and J by 3 bases. Germline V gene lookup returns CDR1 SGHAT and CDR2 FQDESV (reference sequence). CDR3 size: 16 residues. The CDR3 loop is CASRQEAGKVTDTQYF. The CDR3 DNA reads TGTGCCAGCAGGCAAGAAGCGGGAAAAGTAACAGATACGCAGTATTTT.

V and J are TRBV6-1 and TRBJ2-4, with 8 bases aligning to TRBD1. The CDR3 contains 13 residues. Germline trimming cut 7 bases from V and 4 bases from J; bases unmatched to any gene: 3. Germline values: CDR1 MNHNS, CDR2 SASEGT. CDR3 bases: TGTGCCAGCACGACAGGGGTAAAAAACATTCAGTACTTC. As protein: CASTTGVKNIQYF.

CDR3 in DNA: TGTGCCAGCAGTTACTCGCCGGGATATGGCTACACCTTC. Translating gives CASSYSPGYGYTF. The chain has TRBV6-6 and TRBJ1-2, with D unresolved. The germline CDR1 and CDR2 sequences are MNHNY and SVGAGI (reference sequence). V lost 0 bases to trimming and J lost 5 bases, with 7 bases between them. The CDR3 has 13 amino acids.

This chain uses TRBV5-1 with TRBJ1-1, with 8 bases identical to TRBD1. With 4 bases clipped from V and 6 bases from J, the junction kept 11 bases outside the gene matches. Germline lookup yields CDR1 SGHRS and CDR2 YFSETQ. The CDR3 runs to 15 residues. The CDR3 sequence is CASSKDPTGASEAFF. The CDR3 bases are TGCGCCAGCAGCAAGGACCCGACAGGGGCGTCTGAAGCTTTCTTT.

V usage is TRBV4-1 and J usage is TRBJ2-2; 12 bases map to TRBD2. V was clipped by 6 bases and J by 2 bases; unmatched bases: 7. CDR3 length equals 17 residues. CDR1 and CDR2 from the germline V gene are MGHRA and YSYEKL. The CDR3 loop reads CASRHILAGGNTGELFF. The CDR3 nucleotides are TGCGCCAGCAGACATATACTAGCGGGGGGAAACACCGGGGAGCTGTTTTTT.

The J gene is TRBJ1-1, the V gene TRBV28; 10 positions agree with TRBD1. The germline V gene encodes CDR1 MDHEN and CDR2 SYDVKM. The CDR3 extends over 16 amino acids. With 6 bases clipped from V and 5 bases from J, the junction kept 12 bases outside the gene matches. The CDR3 loop is CASSLGQGWVSTEAFF. In DNA, the CDR3 is TGTGCCAGCAGCCTGGGACAGGGGTGGGTTAGTACTGAAGCTTTCTTT.

The chain joins TRBV28 to TRBJ2-7, with a tentative D call TRBD2 (6 bases). Trimming took 6 bases from V and 0 from J, leaving 12 bases between them. Germline V lookup: CDR1 MDHEN, CDR2 SYDVKM. The CDR3 runs to 14 residues. CDR3 protein: CASRAGPGSYEQYF. DNA of the CDR3: TGTGCCAGCAGAGCGGGCCCCGGCTCCTACGAGCAGTACTTC.

This sequence joins TRBV4-3 and TRBJ2-2; possibly TRBD1 for D (6 bases). The CDR3 totals 17 residues. V lost 2 bases and J lost 0, with 13 bases in between. Germline V gives CDR1 LGHNA, CDR2 YSLEER. The CDR3 is CASSQIFQGSNTGELFF. In DNA, the CDR3 is TGCGCCAGCAGCCAAATTTTTCAGGGGTCGAACACCGGGGAGCTGTTTTTT.

The rearrangement uses TRBV7-6 and TRBJ1-5, with no clear D. V lost 5 bases and J lost 1, with 6 bases in between. There are 13 residues in the CDR3. The germline V gene encodes CDR1 SGHVS and CDR2 FNYEAQ. CDR3 protein: CASSRGSNQPQHF. CDR3 coding DNA: TGTGCCAGCAGCAGAGGGAGCAATCAGCCCCAGCATTTT.